The following is a T cell receptor (beta chain) sequence with its context. Its target is not known. The same CDR3 arises from other DNA sequences in this sample as well. The record originates from a study of shared clonotypes between healthy human individuals. Study summary: Donor composition was a couple of women and three men, aged 18 to 49. Overall study results and limits: Clonotype sharing among the donors was expected to vary with sequencing depth.

Repertoires were generated with immunoSEQ multiplex PCR, while TCRdb's copy carries only in-frame clones and drops some. The sample has hundreds of thousands of clones; 92% are singletons. Cells designated naive CD8 were CD45RO-negative and were positively selected for CCR7, with terminally differentiated effector memory CD45RA+ cells excluded. Among the donors, all were Caucasian adults who lived in Nashville, Tennessee. Unmatched junction bases numbered 5, after V lost 6 bases and J lost 3 bases. The length of the CDR3 is 13 residues. The germline V gene encodes CDR1 MDHEN and CDR2 SYDVKM. The specimen sequenced was naive CD8+ T cells sorted from blood. The receptor was isolated from a man aged 25 to 40 in good health. The gene calls are TRBV28 and TRBJ2-7, with 7 bases identical to TRBD2. This CDR3 is CASSLGLSYEQYF. Written as DNA, the CDR3 is TGTGCCAGCAGCTTGGGACTAAGCTACGAGCAGTACTTC.